This note documents a single T cell receptor beta chain sequence. Trimming cost V 1 base and J 3 bases, with 9 bases left between them. CDR3 length: 14 amino acids. In germline, CDR1 is MNHEY, CDR2 SVGAGI. Amplifying from RNA transcripts, the study obtained TCR beta CDR3 regions. HTBI primers were used in a first-round RT-PCR, which preceded a second-round multiplex PCR. TCRdb called the multiplex PCR reads again in MiXCR, with one record for every CDR3 protein. The sample yields a few hundred thousand distinct CDR3 sequences, 17% seen once. The data belong to a study of Graves' ophthalmopathy and Graves' hyperthyroidism. Study-level background: Peripheral blood was gathered at the point of initial diagnosis, before any treatment started.

Diagnosis used clinical symptoms, serum thyroxine, TRAb, thyroid ultrasound and orbital computed tomography. The chain links TRBV6-5 to TRBJ1-1, with D uncertain. The clonotype was recovered from an adult woman with stable Graves' hyperthyroidism. The material sequenced was peripheral blood. CDR3 residues: CASSYLDGYTEAFF. The CDR3 DNA reads TGTGCCAGCAGTTACTTGGACGGGTACACTGAAGCTTTCTTT.